This is a list of T cell receptor beta chains from one sample in a study of tissue T cells after allogeneic stem cell transplantation. The repertoire was sequenced with immunoSEQ multiplex PCR; TCRdb's copy has only in-frame clones and lacks some. The table records about 6,700 clones, over 70% of them present only once. Sequenced here: skin, sampled at autopsy. These receptors all come from a male patient aged 60 or older with steroid-refractory graft-versus-host disease after an allogeneic stem cell transplant. Some T cells may be supplied by the graft donor. Both conserved end residues are part of each CDR3. D genes are given only for firm matches. Clone size is given for some rows only: seen once, a few or many times, or a class if the clone is expanded.

v_gene: TRBV28
d_gene: TRBD2
j_gene: TRBJ2-1
abundance: once
CDR3aa: CASSLFFRLAGGLSYNEQFF
CDR3nt: TGTGCCAGCAGTTTATTTTTCCGATTAGCGGGGGGTCTGTCCTACAATGAGCAGTTCTTC

v_gene: TRBV3-1/TRBV3-2
d_gene: TRBD1
j_gene: TRBJ2-5
abundance: NA
CDR3aa: CASSQEGTEETQYF
CDR3nt: TGTGCCAGCAGCCAAGAGGGGACAGAAGAGACCCAGTACTTC

v_gene: TRBV15
d_gene: NA
j_gene: TRBJ1-6
abundance: NA
CDR3aa: CATGGLNSPLHF
CDR3nt: TGTGCCACCGGGGGGTTGAATTCACCCCTCCACTTT

v_gene: TRBV5-1
d_gene: NA
j_gene: TRBJ1-1
abundance: NA
CDR3aa: CASSLGGAQANTEAFF
CDR3nt: TGCGCCAGCAGCTTGGGGGGGGCGCAAGCGAACACTGAAGCTTTCTTT

v_gene: TRBV6-4
d_gene: TRBD2
j_gene: TRBJ2-3
abundance: NA
CDR3aa: CASSKRAGASDTQYF
CDR3nt: TGTGCCAGCAGTAAAAGAGCGGGGGCATCAGATACGCAGTATTTT

v_gene: TRBV5-1
d_gene: TRBD2
j_gene: TRBJ2-1
abundance: once
CDR3aa: CASSFTGRSEQFF
CDR3nt: TGCGCCAGCAGCTTTACCGGGAGGTCGGAGCAGTTCTTC

v_gene: TRBV12-3/TRBV12-4
d_gene: NA
j_gene: TRBJ1-1
abundance: NA
CDR3aa: CASSPLGFEAFF
CDR3nt: TGTGCCAGCAGTCCGCTTGGATTCGAAGCTTTCTTT

v_gene: TRBV29-1
d_gene: NA
j_gene: TRBJ2-7
abundance: NA
CDR3aa: CSVEDKQTYEQYF
CDR3nt: TGCAGCGTTGAAGATAAGCAGACCTACGAGCAGTACTTC

v_gene: TRBV7-9
d_gene: NA
j_gene: TRBJ2-1
abundance: NA
CDR3aa: CASSAMRNEQFF
CDR3nt: TGTGCCAGCAGCGCTATGCGGAATGAGCAGTTCTTC

v_gene: TRBV5-4
d_gene: NA
j_gene: TRBJ1-6
abundance: NA
CDR3aa: CASSLDSWPDDYNSPLHF
CDR3nt: TGTGCCAGCAGCTTGGATAGTTGGCCAGACGATTATAATTCACCCCTCCACTTT

v_gene: TRBV24-1
d_gene: NA
j_gene: TRBJ1-1
abundance: few
CDR3aa: CATSDWVNGKAFF
CDR3nt: TGTGCCACCAGTGATTGGGTAAACGGGAAAGCTTTCTTT

v_gene: TRBV28
d_gene: NA
j_gene: TRBJ1-2
abundance: NA
CDR3aa: CASSLLGRSSYGYTF
CDR3nt: TGTGCCAGCAGTTTACTGGGAAGGTCGTCCTATGGCTACACCTTC

v_gene: TRBV5-4
d_gene: NA
j_gene: TRBJ2-7
abundance: NA
CDR3aa: CASSLRSAAYEQYF
CDR3nt: TGTGCCAGCAGCTTGAGAAGCGCCGCCTACGAGCAGTACTTC